The clone carrying this T cell receptor (beta chain) was seen a few times. Its antigen is as yet unknown. Trimming cost V 6 bases and J 2 bases; bases outside gene matches: 7. Germline lookup yields CDR1 SQVTM and CDR2 ANQGSEA. The CDR3 consists of 14 residues. The source of the sample is a study of T cell repertoires in cytomegalovirus infection. Study-level background: Signatures in public TCR beta sequences pointed to both CMV infection and matching HLA type. Overall study findings and caveats: The study found HLA-C-restricted CMV-specific TCR beta clonotypes dominating the ex vivo response. CMV carriers with the relevant HLA were identified by cumulative public TCR beta family frequency.

A single record per CDR3 protein comes from TCRdb applying MiXCR to the reads. The profile shows under 150,000 distinct CDR3 sequences, 20% to 30% of them singletons. The sample was PBMCs, sequenced either directly or after in vitro stimulation (not recorded which). The chain couples TRBV29-1 to TRBJ2-3, with 8 bases lining up with TRBD2. The origin of this receptor is a human donor in good health (CMV status not recorded). Some clones in this sample may be carry-over from other donors' samples. For the CDR3, the DNA is TGCAGCGTGGGGATAGCGGGATTCACAGATACGCAGTATTTT. Its translation: CSVGIAGFTDTQYF.